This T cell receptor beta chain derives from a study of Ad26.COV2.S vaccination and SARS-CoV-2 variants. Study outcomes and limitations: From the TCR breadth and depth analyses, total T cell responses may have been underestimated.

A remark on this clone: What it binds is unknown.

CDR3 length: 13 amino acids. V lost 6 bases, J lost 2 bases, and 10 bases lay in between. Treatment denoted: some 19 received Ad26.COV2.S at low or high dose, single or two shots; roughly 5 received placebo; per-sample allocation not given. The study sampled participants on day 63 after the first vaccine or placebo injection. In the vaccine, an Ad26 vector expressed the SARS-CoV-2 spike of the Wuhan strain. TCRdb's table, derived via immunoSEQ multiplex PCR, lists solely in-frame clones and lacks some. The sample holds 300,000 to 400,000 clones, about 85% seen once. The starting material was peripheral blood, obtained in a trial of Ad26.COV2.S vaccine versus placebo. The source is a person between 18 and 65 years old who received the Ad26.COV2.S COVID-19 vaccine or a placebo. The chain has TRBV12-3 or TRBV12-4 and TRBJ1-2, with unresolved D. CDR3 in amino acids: CASSPRVNYGYTF. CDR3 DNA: TGTGCCAGCAGCCCGAGGGTAAACTATGGCTACACCTTC.